This note documents a single TCR beta chain sequence. Its specific antigen is unknown. Nothing much larger sits one base from this clone, and base qualities are not available. TCRbeta CDR3 regions were amplified from genomic DNA by means of the immunoSEQ Assay, a bias-controlled multiplex PCR. On the study's bioinformatics: Within the assay, amplification of reference gene primers was used to estimate how many nucleated cells each sample contained. Sequence reads were collapsed and filtered to measure the absolute abundance of every unique TCRbeta CDR3 rearrangement. For each sample, productive Simpson clonality was calculated as the square root of Simpson's diversity index over productive rearrangements. This immuneACCESS table, as held by TCRdb, lists in-frame sequences with V and J called but not all clones. Of the missing ones, under half trace to an unresolved V gene in checked studies; the others have no known cause. V, J and clone size were drawn from that table, and D and trimming were deduced from the DNA. The sample table lists 300,000 to 350,000 clones, over 70% of them with a count of one. The ten top clones hold around 3% of the sample.

The collaborating institutions used their own protocols to collect whole blood in K2EDTA tubes. For TCRbeta analysis, collaborators shipped samples in one of three forms: frozen whole blood, isolated PBMCs, or DNA extracted from either of those sample types. Counted from cysteine to phenylalanine, this CDR3 has 12 amino acids. Only the CDR3 DNA stays, 36 bases, in frame from base 1. V lost 7 bases and J lost 5 bases, and the count of bases not matched to a germline gene is 5. As encoded in the germline V gene, CDR1 is SGHTS while CDR2 is YDEGEE. This sample was included in a study of blood T cell repertoires in COVID-19 (TCRdb year 2020). Describing the broader study: Samples from collaborators originated in the United States, Italy and Spain and spanned both the acute and convalescent phases of COVID-19. The prospective study material was composed of cDNA or gDNA derived from T cells, B-cell-depleted T cells, or PBMCs. Subjects who had been exposed to COVID-19, were actively infected with it, or had recovered from it provided the deeply sampled blood TCRbeta repertoires that made up the dataset. The repertoires were released in a freely available public database intended as a resource for research on the immune response to SARS-CoV-2. Samples were obtained from the ongoing ImmuneRACE study (first 160 participants) and from 950 to 1,500 subjects provided by 6 global collaborators. Nearly every sample came with metadata listing a de-identified subject ID, COVID-19 status, age in years and sex. Where available, HLA class I and class II types were obtained from metadata supplied by the sample provider rather than from assay-based typing.

On the study overall, not on this receptor specifically: Clinical and demographic metadata were provided uncurated, with the amount varying by source and participant.

The chain employs TRBV5-8 and TRBJ2-7; the junction holds 8 bases that match TRBD2. The sample was peripheral blood. The source of this sequence is a man under 40 with active or convalescent COVID-19. The base sequence is TGTGCCAGCGGGGTCGGGAGGGACGAGCAGTACTTC. Its amino acids are CASGVGRDEQYF. Reference TRBV5-8 and TRBJ2-7 genes cover what lies past the CDR3, so the full variable domain is EAGVTQSPTHLIKTRGQQATLRCSPISGHTSVYWYQQALGLGLQFLLWYDEGEERNRGNFPPRFSGRQFPNYSSELNVNALELEDSALYLCASGVGRDEQYFGPGTRLTVT.